This is a list of T cell receptor beta chains from one sample in a study of beta chain features in type 1 diabetes. Generated by immunoSEQ multiplex PCR, the TCRdb table keeps only in-frame clones and is missing some. The sample has about 320,000 clones, roughly 15% seen once. The specimen sequenced was central memory CD4+ T cells from blood. The receptors here all came from a young man in good health. Each CDR3 is given with its conserved first and last residue. A D gene is named only where the DNA matches it firmly. Clone size, where shown, is once, few, many, or a class for clones that have expanded.

TRBV7-7	few	TRBJ1-1	TRBD1	TGTGCCAGCAGCTTGACAGGGAGCACTGAAGCTTTCTTT	CASSLTGSTEAFF
TRBV6-6	NA	TRBJ2-6	TRBD1	TGTGCCAGCAGTAACACAGGGGTAAGGGCCAACGTCCTGACTTTC	CASSNTGVRANVLTF
TRBV18	few	TRBJ1-4	TRBD1	TGTGCCAGCTCACCCGGGACAGGGGGCGCGGAAAAACTGTTTTTT	CASSPGTGGAEKLFF
TRBV18	NA	TRBJ2-3	NA	TGTGCCAGCTCACCCTTAGGCCCCCCGGAGACAGATACGCAGTATTTT	CASSPLGPPETDTQYF
TRBV27	NA	TRBJ1-5	NA	TGTGCCAGCAGGGGACTTTCGGGGAGGAATCAGCCCCAGCATTTT	CASRGLSGRNQPQHF
TRBV29-1	NA	TRBJ1-2	NA	TGCAGCGTTCGAAGCAGGGGACCTAACTATGGCTACACCTTC	CSVRSRGPNYGYTF
TRBV4-2	NA	TRBJ2-5	NA	TGTGCCAGCAGCCAAGAGGCACAGCGACCACAAGAGACCCAGTACTTC	CASSQEAQRPQETQYF
TRBV7-9	few	TRBJ1-4	NA	TGTGCCAGCGGAAGTGGTGGAACTAATGAAAAACTGTTTTTT	CASGSGGTNEKLFF
TRBV7-2	many	TRBJ2-3	NA	TGTGCCAGCAGCCCCTCGGGACTCGGCACAGATACGCAGTATTTT	CASSPSGLGTDTQYF
TRBV10-3	few	TRBJ2-7	TRBD1	TGTGCCATCAGTGCGGGACAGGGGTTAGGACTTGAGCAGTACTTC	CAISAGQGLGLEQYF
TRBV7-2	few	TRBJ2-7	NA	TGTGCCAGCAGCTTAGGCGGGGCCGACTACGAGCAGTACTTC	CASSLGGADYEQYF
TRBV11-3	NA	TRBJ1-1	NA	TGTGCCAGCAGCTTAGATCTTAGGCTCCCGAACACTGAAGCTTTCTTT	CASSLDLRLPNTEAFF
TRBV18	many	TRBJ1-1	NA	TGTGCCAGCTCACCACGCGAGGGAGATGCTGAAGCTTTCTTT	CASSPREGDAEAFF
TRBV30	many	TRBJ1-2	TRBD1	TGTGCCTGGAGTCGCGACAGGGGGGGAGCTAACTATGGCTACACCTTC	CAWSRDRGGANYGYTF
TRBV10-3	few	TRBJ2-7	NA	TGTGCCACCGGACCCAAGGTGCCGGGCTCCTACGAGCAGTACTTC	CATGPKVPGSYEQYF
TRBV5-1	NA	TRBJ2-2	TRBD1	TGCGCCAGCAGCTCCAGACAGGGGGCGAACACCGGGGAGCTGTTTTTT	CASSSRQGANTGELFF
TRBV7-9	NA	TRBJ2-6	NA	TGTGCCAGCAGCTTAACTGGGACGAGCTCTGGGGCCAACGTCCTGACTTTC	CASSLTGTSSGANVLTF